This is a list of T cell receptor beta chains from one sample in a study of blood T cells in healthy people across ages. TCRdb passed the 5' RACE reads through MiXCR, listing each CDR3 protein once. In the table there are about 1 million distinct CDR3 sequences, 40% to 45% of which are singletons. The sample taken for sequencing was blood. These receptors were obtained from a woman in her sixties in good health. Each CDR3 is given with its conserved first and last residue. The D gene is left open where the match is weak. Clone size is given for some rows only: seen once, a few or many times, or a class if the clone is expanded.

abundance: -
len: 16
j_gene: TRBJ2-5
d_gene: -
v_gene: TRBV7-3
CDR3nt: TGTGCCAGCAGCTTAACCCCCGGCAGCAACCAAGAGACCCAGTACTTC
CDR3aa: CASSLTPGSNQETQYF

abundance: few
len: 16
j_gene: TRBJ2-1
d_gene: TRBD2
v_gene: TRBV6-6
CDR3nt: TGTGCCAGCAGCCCCGGGACTAGCGTAACTTACAATGAGCAGTTCTTC
CDR3aa: CASSPGTSVTYNEQFF

abundance: -
len: 17
j_gene: TRBJ2-7
d_gene: TRBD2
v_gene: TRBV6-2/TRBV6-3
CDR3nt: TGTGCCAGCAGTCGGACTAGCGGGGGCTATCTCCTACGAGAGCAGTACTTC
CDR3aa: CASSRTSGGYLLREQYF

abundance: few
len: 14
j_gene: TRBJ1-1
d_gene: -
v_gene: TRBV29-1
CDR3nt: TGCAGCGTTGAAATGATGTGGGTAGGGACTGAAGCTTTCTTT
CDR3aa: CSVEMMWVGTEAFF

abundance: many
len: 14
j_gene: TRBJ2-6
d_gene: -
v_gene: TRBV29-1
CDR3nt: TGCAGCGCCCTGGCCCTTGAAGGGGCCAACGTCCTGACTTTC
CDR3aa: CSALALEGANVLTF

abundance: many
len: 14
j_gene: TRBJ2-7
d_gene: TRBD1
v_gene: TRBV5-1
CDR3nt: TGTGCCAGCAGCTCGACAGGGGGCTCCTACGAGCAGTACTTC
CDR3aa: CASSSTGGSYEQYF

abundance: -
len: 13
j_gene: TRBJ2-7
d_gene: -
v_gene: TRBV24-1
CDR3nt: TGTGCCACCAGGTCCCCCGGCCCCTCCGAGCAGTACTTC
CDR3aa: CATRSPGPSEQYF

abundance: -
len: 13
j_gene: TRBJ1-5
d_gene: -
v_gene: TRBV7-6
CDR3nt: TGTGCCAGCAGCTTATGGGACAATCAGCCCCAGCATTTT
CDR3aa: CASSLWDNQPQHF

abundance: -
len: 15
j_gene: TRBJ1-2
d_gene: -
v_gene: TRBV4-2
CDR3nt: TGTGCCAGCAGCCAAGATGCGGGGGCAGACTATGGCTACACCTTC
CDR3aa: CASSQDAGADYGYTF

abundance: -
len: 14
j_gene: TRBJ2-7
d_gene: TRBD2
v_gene: TRBV20-1
CDR3nt: TGCAGTGCTGCCAGCGGGGGGGTCTCCTACGAGCAGTACTTC
CDR3aa: CSAASGGVSYEQYF

abundance: -
len: 15
j_gene: TRBJ2-7
d_gene: -
v_gene: TRBV3-1
CDR3nt: TGTGCCAGCAGCCTACACTTGGGACACTTCTACGAGCGGTACTTC
CDR3aa: CASSLHLGHFYERYF

abundance: few
len: 12
j_gene: TRBJ2-7
d_gene: -
v_gene: TRBV9
CDR3nt: TGTGCCAGCAGCGGCAGCTCGGGGGAGCAGTACTTC
CDR3aa: CASSGSSGEQYF

abundance: -
len: 14
j_gene: TRBJ1-1
d_gene: -
v_gene: TRBV2
CDR3nt: TGTGCCAGCAGTGTCGAGGGGGACAACACTGAAGCTTTCTTT
CDR3aa: CASSVEGDNTEAFF

abundance: many
len: 11
j_gene: TRBJ2-7
d_gene: -
v_gene: TRBV29-1
CDR3nt: TGCAGCGTTGCAACGGCCTACGAGCAGTACTTC
CDR3aa: CSVATAYEQYF

abundance: -
len: 15
j_gene: TRBJ2-7
d_gene: TRBD1
v_gene: TRBV3-1
CDR3nt: TGTGCCAGCAGCCAGGACAGGGGGAGCTCCTACGAGCAGTACTTC
CDR3aa: CASSQDRGSSYEQYF

abundance: -
len: 17
j_gene: TRBJ2-5
d_gene: -
v_gene: TRBV29-1
CDR3nt: TGCAGCGTCGGGGGTGGCCCCGACCAGATAGGCTACAATGAGCAGTACTTC
CDR3aa: CSVGGGPDQIGYNEQYF

abundance: few
len: 15
j_gene: TRBJ2-7
d_gene: TRBD1
v_gene: TRBV3-1
CDR3nt: TGTGCCAGCAGCCAAGGGGTGGGGACAGGGGACGAGCAGTACTTC
CDR3aa: CASSQGVGTGDEQYF

abundance: -
len: 18
j_gene: TRBJ2-1
d_gene: -
v_gene: TRBV12-3/TRBV12-4
CDR3nt: TGTGCCAGCAGTTTCACCCAAGGCCGGGTCTCAACGGGAAATGAGCAGTTCTTC
CDR3aa: CASSFTQGRVSTGNEQFF

abundance: -
len: 13
j_gene: TRBJ2-7
d_gene: TRBD1
v_gene: TRBV10-3
CDR3nt: TGTGCCATCAGTCACGGGACAGGGGAGGGGCAGTACTTC
CDR3aa: CAISHGTGEGQYF

abundance: -
len: 13
j_gene: TRBJ2-7
d_gene: -
v_gene: TRBV9
CDR3nt: TGTGCCAGCAGCATCGTCGGGGGATGCGAGCAGTACTTC
CDR3aa: CASSIVGGCEQYF

abundance: -
len: 16
j_gene: TRBJ2-4
d_gene: TRBD2
v_gene: TRBV4-1
CDR3nt: TGCGCCAGCAGCCAGGGTCTTAGCGGGAGGATGGGGGAGCAGTACTTC
CDR3aa: CASSQGLSGRMGEQYF

abundance: few
len: 18
j_gene: TRBJ2-2
d_gene: TRBD2
v_gene: TRBV6-2/TRBV6-3
CDR3nt: TGTGCCACCCTCGACCACCTCAGCGGGAGAGGCATCACCGGGGAGCTGTTTTTT
CDR3aa: CATLDHLSGRGITGELFF

abundance: few
len: 15
j_gene: TRBJ2-3
d_gene: -
v_gene: TRBV6-1
CDR3nt: TGTGCCAGCAGGGCCCCTAGGCCTAGCACAGATACGCAGTATTTT
CDR3aa: CASRAPRPSTDTQYF

abundance: few
len: 18
j_gene: TRBJ2-1
d_gene: TRBD2
v_gene: TRBV24-1
CDR3nt: TGTGCCACCAGTGATTCCCTGACTAGCGGGAGAGTAAGCAATGAGCAGTTCTTC
CDR3aa: CATSDSLTSGRVSNEQFF

abundance: few
len: 15
j_gene: TRBJ2-7
d_gene: TRBD2
v_gene: TRBV7-6
CDR3nt: TGTGCCAGCAGCTTAATGAGCGGGAGTTTCTACGAGCAGTACTTC
CDR3aa: CASSLMSGSFYEQYF

abundance: few
len: 15
j_gene: TRBJ1-1
d_gene: TRBD1
v_gene: TRBV28
CDR3nt: TGTGCCAGCAGTATTGGACAGGGGGCGAGCACTGAAGCTTTCTTT
CDR3aa: CASSIGQGASTEAFF

abundance: -
len: 14
j_gene: TRBJ2-1
d_gene: -
v_gene: TRBV6-2/TRBV6-3
CDR3nt: TGTGCCAGCAGTCAGGCAACGAACCACAATGAGCAGTTCTTC
CDR3aa: CASSQATNHNEQFF

abundance: once
len: 13
j_gene: TRBJ2-3
d_gene: -
v_gene: TRBV7-9
CDR3nt: TGTGCCAGCAGCAGAATGGGGGTAGATACGCAGTATTTT
CDR3aa: CASSRMGVDTQYF

abundance: -
len: 14
j_gene: TRBJ2-2
d_gene: -
v_gene: TRBV9
CDR3nt: TGTGCCAGCAGCGTGGGGGGAGGACCCGGGGAGCTGTTTTTT
CDR3aa: CASSVGGGPGELFF

abundance: -
len: 14
j_gene: TRBJ1-5
d_gene: -
v_gene: TRBV2
CDR3nt: TGTGCCAGCAGTGAACAGGGTAGCAATCAGCCCCAGCATTTT
CDR3aa: CASSEQGSNQPQHF

abundance: few
len: 13
j_gene: TRBJ1-2
d_gene: TRBD1
v_gene: TRBV10-3
CDR3nt: TGTGCCATCAGTGCGGACAGGGACTATGGCTACACCTTC
CDR3aa: CAISADRDYGYTF

abundance: -
len: 13
j_gene: TRBJ1-5
d_gene: -
v_gene: TRBV21-1
CDR3nt: TGTGCCAGCAGCCCACAGGGAAGTCAGCCCCAGCATTTT
CDR3aa: CASSPQGSQPQHF

abundance: -
len: 18
j_gene: TRBJ2-6
d_gene: -
v_gene: TRBV11-2
CDR3nt: TGTGCCAGCAGCCTTTCCGGGACTCTTTTCTCTGGGGCCAACGTCCTGACTTTC
CDR3aa: CASSLSGTLFSGANVLTF

abundance: -
len: 13
j_gene: TRBJ1-2
d_gene: TRBD1
v_gene: TRBV9
CDR3nt: TGTGCCAGCAGGGGGACAGGGGAATATGGCTACACCTTC
CDR3aa: CASRGTGEYGYTF

abundance: -
len: 13
j_gene: TRBJ2-3
d_gene: -
v_gene: TRBV4-1
CDR3nt: TGCGCCAGCAGCCAAGCGCAGGGTGAGAAGCAGTATTTT
CDR3aa: CASSQAQGEKQYF

abundance: once
len: 17
j_gene: TRBJ1-1
d_gene: TRBD1
v_gene: TRBV7-2
CDR3nt: TGTGCCAGCAGCTTTCAGGGGGTTGCAAGGTTGGACACTGAAGCTTTCTTT
CDR3aa: CASSFQGVARLDTEAFF

abundance: -
len: 12
j_gene: TRBJ2-3
d_gene: -
v_gene: TRBV11-2
CDR3nt: TGTGCCGGCAGCTCAAGTCTAAGGGCGCAGTATTTT
CDR3aa: CAGSSSLRAQYF

abundance: few
len: 16
j_gene: TRBJ2-1
d_gene: -
v_gene: TRBV5-1
CDR3nt: TGCGCCAGCAGCTTGGTGGCGGGTTTAGAGTACAATGAGCAGTTCTTC
CDR3aa: CASSLVAGLEYNEQFF

abundance: -
len: 18
j_gene: TRBJ2-7
d_gene: -
v_gene: TRBV11-2
CDR3nt: TGTGCCAGCAGTCCAGTGGGGGACGCCGGACAAAATGACTACGAGCAGTACTTC
CDR3aa: CASSPVGDAGQNDYEQYF

abundance: -
len: 14
j_gene: TRBJ2-3
d_gene: TRBD2
v_gene: TRBV10-3
CDR3nt: TGTGCCATCAGGAAGCGGGAGGGGGCAGATACGCAGTATTTT
CDR3aa: CAIRKREGADTQYF

abundance: -
len: 14
j_gene: TRBJ2-7
d_gene: TRBD1
v_gene: TRBV20-1
CDR3nt: TGCAGTGCCCCACAGGGGGTGGGGACCTACGAGCAGTACTTC
CDR3aa: CSAPQGVGTYEQYF

abundance: -
len: 17
j_gene: TRBJ2-1
d_gene: TRBD2
v_gene: TRBV6-2/TRBV6-3
CDR3nt: TGTGCCAGCAGTTCAGGGACTAGCGGTTATCCCCACAATGAGCAGTTCTTC
CDR3aa: CASSSGTSGYPHNEQFF

abundance: -
len: 14
j_gene: TRBJ2-6
d_gene: -
v_gene: TRBV27
CDR3nt: TGTGCCAGCATGTCGATGTCTGGGGCCAACGTCCTGACTTTC
CDR3aa: CASMSMSGANVLTF

abundance: few
len: 14
j_gene: TRBJ1-4
d_gene: -
v_gene: TRBV27
CDR3nt: TGTGCCAGCGGGACCAGGGTCACTAATGAAAAACTGTTTTTT
CDR3aa: CASGTRVTNEKLFF

abundance: -
len: 12
j_gene: TRBJ2-5
d_gene: -
v_gene: TRBV10-3
CDR3nt: TGTGCCATCAGTGACTTCCAAGAGACCCAGTACTTC
CDR3aa: CAISDFQETQYF

abundance: -
len: 15
j_gene: TRBJ2-3
d_gene: TRBD2
v_gene: TRBV7-8
CDR3nt: TGTGCCAGCAGCTTACGGGAGGAGAGCACAGATACGCAGTATTTT
CDR3aa: CASSLREESTDTQYF